This T cell receptor (beta chain) comes out of a study of T-cell memory formation after mild COVID-19. 5'RACE with constant-segment primers built TCRalpha and TCRbeta cDNA libraries with UMIs. TCRdb reprocessed the 5' RACE reads via MiXCR and lists one record per CDR3 protein. The sample includes 200,000 to 300,000 distinct CDR3 sequences, 9.4% of them seen just once. The study, taken as a whole, reports: Contracting clones from day 15 to 85 showed balanced CD4/CD8; later expanders favored CD4+. Mainly CM and EM harbored the contracting CD4+ clones; mainly EMRA harbored the CD8+ ones. Certain responding clones were present in pre-infection memory, suggesting participation of cross-reactive memory.

Points on this clonotype: Its antigen is unknown.

The specimen sequenced was PBMCs or a T cell subset sorted from them (not recorded which). This receptor was obtained from a man between 18 and 35 years old who had mild COVID-19 (a few samples of this study predate the infection). Cell type and time point are not known.

DNA of the CDR3: TGTGCCAGCAGCAGGGGGGGTTTGGTAGATACGCAGTATTTT. It codes for CASSRGGLVDTQYF. The genes are TRBV25-1 and TRBJ2-3; D possibly matches TRBD1 or TRBD2 (7 bases each). Trimming shortened V by 6 bases and J by 5 bases, and 15 bases separated the two germline ends. The germline CDR1 and CDR2 sequences are MGHDK and SYGVNS. The CDR3 loop spans 14 amino acids.